The 21 T cell receptor beta chains listed next were all sequenced from one sample in a study of T cells in Graves' hyperthyroidism and ophthalmopathy. TCR beta CDR3 regions were amplified from RNA transcripts. Using the HTBI primer set, a first-round RT-PCR was run on the TCR CDR3. TCRdb independently ran MiXCR on the multiplex PCR reads; one entry per CDR3 protein. The data show under 650,000 distinct CDR3 sequences, 15% to 20% seen once. The specimen sequenced was blood. The source is a woman aged 25 to 45 with Graves' hyperthyroidism.

This clonotype was observed a few times. This chain links TRBV12-3 or TRBV12-4 with TRBJ1-4; D call uncertain. This CDR3 region has 13 residues. V shed 5 bases and J shed 8 bases, with 12 bases lying between them. The CDR3 region is CASSLPGGEKLFF. In DNA, the CDR3 is TGTGCCAGCAGTCTACCGGGCGGGGAAAAACTGTTTTTT.

The CDR3 DNA is TGCGCCAGCAGCCAAGTGGCAGATGCAACTAATGAAAAACTGTTTTTT. Translation: CASSQVADATNEKLFF. The chain couples TRBV4-3 to TRBJ1-4; no definite D call. The length of the CDR3 is 16 residues. Trimming removed 1 base from V and 0 bases from J, with 9 bases in between. CDR1 LGHNA and CDR2 YSLEER come from the germline V gene.

The chain links TRBV12-3 or TRBV12-4 to TRBJ1-4, with D possibly TRBD1 on 5 matching bases. Trimming took off 0 bases at V and 7 bases at J, with 15 bases between the two ends. The CDR3 runs to 16 residues. The CDR3 bases are TGTGCCAGCAGTTTAGCGCACGGGGCCCGCCTTGAAAAACTGTTTTTT. This translates into CASSLAHGARLEKLFF.

This clonotype was counted ten times or more. The chain recombines TRBV6-1 with TRBJ2-3, with 7 bases lining up with TRBD1. Germline V gene data show CDR1 as MNHNS and CDR2 as SASEGT. V lost 5 bases, J lost 2 bases, and 10 bases stayed unmatched. There are 16 residues in the CDR3. CDR3 amino acids: CASSKPGQFITDTQYF. CDR3 nucleotides: TGTGCCAGCAGTAAACCGGGACAGTTTATCACAGATACGCAGTATTTT.

This clonotype was seen a few times. This chain links TRBV11-2 with TRBJ2-7; no firm D call. Trimming pared 3 bases from V and 0 bases from J, leaving 9 bases between. CDR3 length: 14 amino acids. From germline, CDR1 is SGHAT and CDR2 FQNNGV. The CDR3 reads CASSFRADSYEQYF. Written as DNA, the CDR3 is TGTGCCAGCAGCTTTCGGGCAGACTCCTACGAGCAGTACTTC.

The V call is TRBV5-1, the J call TRBJ2-7; D is uncertain. Germline V lookup: CDR1 SGHRS, CDR2 YFSETQ. This CDR3 is built from 15 residues. Trimming pared 1 base from V and 3 bases from J, leaving 14 bases between. Written as DNA, the CDR3 is TGCGCCAGCAGCTTGATATCCGCTTTGGGCTACGAGCAGTACTTC. Translation gives CASSLISALGYEQYF.

This clonotype was picked up many times. This chain connects TRBV2 to TRBJ1-5; 7 nucleotides agree with TRBD1. This CDR3 comprises 15 residues. CDR1 SNHLY and CDR2 FYNNEI come from the germline V gene. After removal of 1 base from V and 5 bases from J, the junction contained 5 bases not matched to a gene. The CDR3 region is CASSEGRGIYQPQHF. In DNA form, the CDR3 reads TGTGCCAGCAGTGAAGGCAGGGGGATATATCAGCCCCAGCATTTT.

This clonotype was counted a few times. The chain uses TRBV20-1 and TRBJ2-5; TRBD1 matches at 8 bases. This CDR3 has 16 amino acids. V dropped 3 bases and J dropped 4; count of bases not matched to a gene: 13. Germline lookup yields CDR1 DFQATT and CDR2 SNEGSKA (reference sequence). The CDR3 protein is CSASAPWTGRSETQYF. The CDR3 nucleotides are TGCAGTGCTAGTGCTCCTTGGACAGGGAGGTCAGAGACCCAGTACTTC.

The sample holds many counts of this clonotype. The chain is built from TRBV7-2 and TRBJ1-1, with TRBD1 matching over 8 bases. CDR3 length equals 16 residues. Germline trimming cut 1 base from V and 5 bases from J; bases unmatched to any gene: 9. Germline values: CDR1 SGHTA, CDR2 FQGNSA. The DNA for the CDR3 is TGTGCCAGCAGCTTAGGTACAGGGGGTTGGGGAACTGAAGCTTTCTTT. The encoded protein is CASSLGTGGWGTEAFF.

The V gene is TRBV30, the J gene TRBJ2-2; 10 bases agree with TRBD1. Germline V gives CDR1 GTSNPN, CDR2 SVGIG (reference sequence). With V trimmed by 2 bases and J by 6 bases, 6 bases remained unmatched. This CDR3 has 15 residues. The CDR3 spells CAWSHGTGDAGELFF. The CDR3 DNA sequence: TGTGCCTGGAGTCACGGGACAGGGGATGCCGGGGAGCTGTTTTTT. Based on the CDR3 plus reference TRBV30 and TRBJ2-2, the full variable domain is SQTIHQWPATLVQPVGSPLSLECTVEGTSNPNLYWYRQAAGRGLQLLFYSVGIGQISSEVPQNLSASRPQDRQFILSSKKLLLSDSGFYLCAWSHGTGDAGELFFGEGSRLTVL.

This clonotype was recorded at least ten times. This chain links TRBV12-5 with TRBJ2-4; the D gene is possibly TRBD2 (6 bases). The germline CDR1 and CDR2 sequences are LGHNT and FRNRAP. The length of the CDR3 is 16 residues. V was shortened by 2 bases and J by 0 bases, with 11 bases between the two germline ends. The CDR3 sequence: CASGLRQGLAKNIQYF. CDR3 DNA: TGTGCTAGTGGTTTGCGGCAGGGACTAGCCAAAAACATTCAGTACTTC.

The CDR3 DNA sequence: TGCAGTGCTAGGTCCCCCGACAGTTTACAAGAAGCTTTCTTT. Protein sequence: CSARSPDSLQEAFF. The V gene is TRBV20-1, the J gene TRBJ1-1; the D gene is possibly TRBD1 (5 bases). Germline CDR1 is DFQATT and CDR2 is SNEGSKA (reference sequence). The V end lost 3 bases, the J end lost 8 bases, and 19 bases lay between the germline ends. The CDR3 consists of 14 residues.

The chain employs TRBV14 and TRBJ1-1; 8 bases agree with TRBD1. This CDR3 spans 15 amino acids. Germline V gene data show CDR1 as SGHDN and CDR2 as FVKESK. V trimming: 6 bases; J trimming: 3 bases; junction bases outside the gene matches: 9. CDR3 DNA: TGTGCCAGCAGTGGAGCAGGGGGCTCGGACACTGAAGCTTTCTTT. It translates to CASSGAGGSDTEAFF.

This clonotype was counted at least ten times. The V and J genes are TRBV7-2 and TRBJ1-2; no clear D gene. This CDR3 contains 11 residues. V was pared by 1 base and J by 4 bases, with 1 base between. The germline gives CDR1 SGHTA, CDR2 FQGNSA. The DNA for the CDR3 is TGTGCCAGCAGCTTAGTCTATGGCTACACCTTC. Its protein product is CASSLVYGYTF. The whole variable domain, filled in from reference TRBV7-2 and TRBJ1-2, reads GAGVSQSPSNKVTEKGKDVELRCDPISGHTALYWYRQSLGQGLEFLIYFQGNSAPDKSGLPSDRFSAERTGGSVSTLTIQRTQQEDSAVYLCASSLVYGYTFGSGTRLTVV.

The sample holds many counts of this clonotype. The V and J genes are TRBV28 and TRBJ2-7, with D uncertain. Trimming shortened V by 10 bases and J by 3 bases, and 10 bases separated the two germline ends. Per the germline V gene, CDR1 is MDHEN and CDR2 is SYDVKM. This CDR3 region has 11 residues. The CDR3 is CATGGLYEQYF. The CDR3, as DNA: TGTGCCACCGGTGGGCTCTACGAGCAGTACTTC.

This clonotype was counted ten times or more. In DNA, the CDR3 is TGTGCCAGCAACTCACAGCACTCTGGAAACACCATATATTTT. This encodes CASNSQHSGNTIYF. The chain recombines TRBV28 with TRBJ1-3, with no clear D. V lost 7 bases and J lost 0, with 10 bases in between. The CDR3 is made up of 14 amino acids. Per germline, CDR1 MDHEN and CDR2 SYDVKM.

The chain joins TRBV27 to TRBJ2-1; D perhaps matches TRBD1 (6 bases). CDR1 is MNHEY, CDR2 SMNVEV, per germline (reference sequence). The CDR3 extends over 14 amino acids. V lost 5 bases and J lost 5, with 13 bases in between. This CDR3 is CASSPQGYNNEQFF. The CDR3 nucleotides are TGTGCCAGCAGTCCCCAGGGGTACAACAATGAGCAGTTCTTC.

This chain uses TRBV18 with TRBJ2-7; tentatively, D is TRBD1 or TRBD2 (5 bases each). Per germline, CDR1 KGHSH and CDR2 LQKENI. The CDR3 runs to 18 residues. V was cut by 6 bases and J by 0 bases, with 24 bases left in between. The CDR3 loop reads CASSQVTIGAWSSYEQYF. DNA of the CDR3: TGTGCCAGCTCGCAGGTCACGATCGGGGCCTGGAGCTCCTACGAGCAGTACTTC.

V and J are TRBV20-1 and TRBJ2-7; the match to TRBD1 covers 8 bases. Trimming cost V 6 bases and J 2 bases; bases outside gene matches: 12. CDR3 size: 15 residues. In germline, CDR1 is DFQATT, CDR2 SNEGSKA (reference sequence). CDR3 sequence: CSAEPPTGATYEQYF. CDR3 sequence (DNA): TGCAGTGCCGAGCCGCCGACAGGGGCCACCTACGAGCAGTACTTC.

This clonotype has at least ten counts. V usage is TRBV6-2 or TRBV6-3 and J usage is TRBJ2-7; TRBD2 matches 8 bases. The germline V gene encodes CDR1 MNHEY and CDR2 SVGEGT. The length of the CDR3 is 19 residues. Unmatched junction bases numbered 17, after V lost 4 bases and J lost 0 bases. The CDR3 DNA follows: TGTGCCAGCAGTTTCAAACGGGGTACTACTAGCGGACCCTCCTACGAGCAGTACTTC. Translation: CASSFKRGTTSGPSYEQYF.

The V gene is TRBV20-1, the J gene TRBJ2-3; 8 bases align to TRBD2. The CDR3 has 16 residues. Germline V gene sequence: CDR1 DFQATT, CDR2 SNEGSKA (reference sequence). J was trimmed by 2 bases and V by 6 bases; bases with no gene match: 13. CDR3 coding DNA: TGCAGTGCATCAGGGATCGGACTAGCCTACACAGATACGCAGTATTTT. Protein sequence: CSASGIGLAYTDTQYF.